This T cell receptor (beta chain) was captured by sequencing in a study of PD-L1 blockade in urothelial cancer. Losses at the gene ends were 4 bases for V and 8 bases for J; bases not matched to a gene: 6. The V gene's germline CDR1 is SGHTA and CDR2 FQGNSA. The CDR3 is 14 residues long. The repertoire was sequenced with immunoSEQ multiplex PCR; TCRdb's copy has only in-frame clones and lacks some. The data show about 41,000 clones, roughly 85% seen once. Regarding time point: peripheral blood 6 weeks after treatment start. Sequences were derived from PBMCs, sampled around atezolizumab (anti-PD-L1) treatment. The TCR sequence derives from an older man with urothelial cancer. The chain is built from TRBV7-2 and TRBJ1-4; 8 positions agree with TRBD1. CDR3 residues: CASSSGQGREKLFF. DNA of the CDR3: TGTGCCAGCAGCTCCGGACAGGGCAGGGAAAAACTGTTTTTT.